The sequence of this T cell receptor beta chain was determined in a study of spatial heterogeneity in lung cancer. About the research overall: The study consistently detected more beta-chain than alpha-chain sequences. Raw-read counts averaged over ten per unique TCR and UMI combination.

The table lists this clonotype with many counts. The library was built for alpha chains, so this beta chain is an off-target read and its size means little. Stated time point: sample taken at primary tumor resection. Sequencing of whole RNA from tumor, nontumor lung or frozen PBMC involved no sorting. Donation came from roughly 72 patients with untreated early-stage non-small cell lung cancer. TCR cDNA molecules each carried a unique molecular identifier. MiXCR was run by TCRdb on the 5' RACE reads, yielding one entry per CDR3 protein. The sample contains approximately 7,000 distinct CDR3 sequences, approximately 3.8% of which appear only once. The sequence was obtained from a female donor with early-stage non-small cell lung cancer. The specimen comprised normal lung tissue next to the tumor, sampled at surgery.

The CDR3 region is CAWSVQARVEAFF. CDR3 in DNA: TGTGCCTGGAGTGTACAGGCACGCGTTGAAGCTTTCTTT. The gene calls are TRBV30 and TRBJ1-1; the D gene is possibly TRBD1 (5 bases). Germline assignment: CDR1 GTSNPN and CDR2 SVGIG (reference sequence). There are 13 residues in the CDR3. V was pared by 0 bases and J by 7 bases, with 12 bases between.